This T cell receptor beta chain emerged from a study of regulatory T cells in long-lasting Graves disease (dated by TCRdb to the early 2020s). With respect to the entire study: Patients with newly diagnosed Graves' disease had been on antithyroid drugs for under 3 months. Persistent Graves' disease patients were compared with newly diagnosed Graves' disease patients by peripheral blood TCR sequencing and RNA sequencing. The study took place in China and was registered as a clinical trial. A total of 33 samples were covered by TCR sequencing, comprising roughly 13 persistent and about 20 newly diagnosed Graves' disease patients. What the work shows at the level of the full study, not this receptor alone: Only the TCR beta chain was sequenced and analyzed. Persistent Graves' disease patients showed lower TCR Shannon entropy and fewer highly expanded clones than newly diagnosed patients, suggesting clonal expansion. Persistent disease showed preferential use of TRBV28, TRBJ1-2 and TRBJ2-5, whereas newly diagnosed disease favored TRBV20-1 and TRBJ2-1. The authors acknowledged the small sample size as a limitation that may reduce accuracy. More public clonotypes were shared among persistent patients (around 3,000) than among newly diagnosed patients (just under 1,000). Because the primary lesion, thyroid tissue, could not be accessed, the study looked at peripheral blood alone.

Reading the germline V gene (reference sequence) gives CDR1 LGHDT and CDR2 YNNKEL. V and J are truncated by 0 bases and 1 base respectively, leaving an intervening sequence of 7 bases. The CDR3, cysteine through phenylalanine, is 15 amino acids long. The DNA shown is the 45-base CDR3, in frame from base 1. The library relied on multiplex PCR. TCRdb names Illumina HiSeq 4000 as the instrument used. CDR3 regions were amplified by Arm-PCR with iRepertoire HTBI primers to construct TCR beta libraries. Gel purification was performed on PCR products prior to sequencing. In the original analysis: A total of roughly 58 TRBV and approximately 15 TRBJ segments were identified across samples and were used for gene usage analysis of CDR3 amino acid clonotypes. Filtered high-quality paired reads were merged into contigs using COPE and FqMerger. BLAST was used to align contigs to IMGT TRBV, TRBD and TRBJ reference genes, with CDR3 defined following IMGT. Highly expanded clones were defined as clonotypes with a frequency above 0.1%. Shannon entropy served as the measure of repertoire diversity, while the Gini coefficient captured V-J evenness. A clonotype was considered public if more than one individual shared it. The raw public reads went through TCRdb reprocessing: fastp at Q25, MiXCR clone calling, in-frame beta chains kept. Merged by CDR3 protein, the rows form single entries marked with the most common genes and DNA. What appears here as the V and J calls and clone size reflects TCRdb's work, not the paper's. The sample table contains approximately 390,000 distinct CDR3 sequences; only one count was recorded for around 15% of them. The ten top clones hold roughly a fifth of the sample.

This clonotype was detected ten times or more. Its antigen is unknown. It has no much larger one-base neighbor in the sample; base qualities were not kept. The time point label of this sample denotes: newly diagnosed GD, antithyroid drugs for less than 3 months. For both TCR sequencing and RNA sequencing, RNA was extracted from PBMCs using TRIzol. The diagnosis of Graves' disease was made according to American Thyroid Association guidelines. Recruitment of patients was carried out at an endocrinology department in Xi'an, China. Each patient gave approximately 10 milliliters of peripheral blood, collected in an EDTA anticoagulant tube. PBMCs were isolated by Ficoll Paque Plus density gradient separation without further T cell sorting. RNA quality was checked with an Agilent 2100 Bioanalyzer and agarose gel, and concentration with a NanoDrop 2000. This same sample was also part of a study on T cells in Graves' hyperthyroidism and ophthalmopathy. That second publication adds: Graves' hyperthyroidism was defined as stable when no progression to ophthalmopathy occurred over 18 months of follow-up. Hyperthyroidism patients were newly diagnosed, had a disease duration of under 2 months, and were aged 18 to 65 years. Any patient with an uncontrolled infection, another autoimmune disease, pregnancy or lactation was excluded. Diagnoses relied on clinical symptoms, serum thyroxine and TRAb, thyroid ultrasound and orbital computed tomography. The first round of RT-PCR for the TCR CDR3 was performed with the HTBI primer set and the Qiagen OneStep RT-PCR kit. Most expanded thyroid clonotypes (frequency above 0.001) were also detected in blood, suggesting blood repertoires may reflect thyroid immune responses. A 13 V-J signature model separated ophthalmopathy from stable hyperthyroidism, with 87.88% sensitivity and roughly 81% specificity in cross-validation and 80%/75% in testing. In validation, progression to ophthalmopathy was predicted by the model with around 71% sensitivity and 72.22% specificity, a median of approximately 7.1 months before onset. TCR V-J signatures able to tell the groups apart were searched for in a discovery cohort of 95 or so patients, of whom 43 had Graves' ophthalmopathy and roughly 58 had stable Graves' hyperthyroidism. Prospective prediction of ophthalmopathy was tested in an independent validation cohort consisting of some 18 hyperthyroidism patients and over 15 patients who later progressed to ophthalmopathy. For training and testing, the 100 or so patients in the discovery cohort were randomly divided in a 7:3 ratio. Thyroid tissue and blood T-cell repertoires from six Graves' hyperthyroidism patients were also compared in the study. Once sampling was done, hyperthyroidism patients were given methimazole at a starting dose of 30 mg daily, whereas ophthalmopathy patients were given high-dose intravenous methylprednisolone. Libraries were constructed in a second round of multiplex PCR, after which size selection and purification were performed. Sequencing of the libraries was done on an Illumina HiSeq2000 using paired-end 100 bp reads. SOAPnuke was used to process the raw data, throwing out any read that contained adapters or uncalled bases, had a mean Phred below 15, or lacked an exact constant-primer or identifier match. COPE v1.2.5 was used to merge high-quality paired reads, and clonotypes were defined as unique nucleotide sequences. MiTCR v1.1 was used to align clonotypes to the IMGT TRBV, TRBD and TRBJ reference segments. The analysis included only V-J combinations with a frequency above 0.0001, which together covered around 99% of the repertoires. The TCS score was defined as the ratio of F50 (clonal expansion) to E x V (chaos), calculated using BLOSUM62-based TCRdist between CDR3 peptides within each V-J. Welch's t-statistics and random forest reduced roughly 500 V-J features to 10 to 15, which were used in a naive Bayes classifier (R e1071). No statistical method was used to set the sample size in advance, and investigators knew the group allocation. According to the paper, TCR Vbeta CDR3 sequencing was carried out on 135 peripheral blood samples, which came from approximately 41 ophthalmopathy, approximately 72 hyperthyroidism and 17 progressor patients.

This sequence was found in a woman under 30 with Graves disease. Donor details come from another sample of the same person, matched by shared clones. This sequence uses TRBV3-1 and TRBJ1-5; the D gene assignment is ambiguous. This specimen was peripheral blood mononuclear cells (PBMCs), taken at new diagnosis, from a patient treated with antithyroid drugs. The sequenced DNA is TGTGCCAGCAGCCAAGATCTCGGGAGCAATCAGCCCCAGCATTTT. It translates as CASSQDLGSNQPQHF.